What follows describes a single T cell receptor beta chain. The PCR used 60 Vbeta and 13 Jbeta primers. Under the authors' procedure: In a later analysis, around 11 million of 75 million to 85 million unique beta chains occurred in at least two donors. Repertoires were generated with immunoSEQ multiplex PCR, while TCRdb's copy carries only in-frame clones and drops some. V and J calls and clone size are copied from that table; D and trimming were computed from the DNA. The table has approximately 140,000 clones, 70% to 85% seen once. This sample is drawn from a study of cytomegalovirus exposure and HLA in healthy donors. Study summary: Earlier, 100 million to 130 million unique TCR beta sequences were recovered from about 179 million T cells by an analysis.

CDR1 SEHNR and CDR2 FQNEAQ come from the germline V gene (reference sequence). This CDR3 has 13 residues. V lost 1 base, J lost 4 bases, and 7 bases lay in between. The sample consisted of PBMCs. The V call is TRBV7-9, the J call TRBJ1-1, with D hard to call. This receptor was taken from a woman in her 40s in good health and CMV-seronegative. The CDR3 DNA reads TGTGCCAGCAGCTTAGTGGAGGGCACTGAAGCTTTCTTT. It is translated as CASSLVEGTEAFF.